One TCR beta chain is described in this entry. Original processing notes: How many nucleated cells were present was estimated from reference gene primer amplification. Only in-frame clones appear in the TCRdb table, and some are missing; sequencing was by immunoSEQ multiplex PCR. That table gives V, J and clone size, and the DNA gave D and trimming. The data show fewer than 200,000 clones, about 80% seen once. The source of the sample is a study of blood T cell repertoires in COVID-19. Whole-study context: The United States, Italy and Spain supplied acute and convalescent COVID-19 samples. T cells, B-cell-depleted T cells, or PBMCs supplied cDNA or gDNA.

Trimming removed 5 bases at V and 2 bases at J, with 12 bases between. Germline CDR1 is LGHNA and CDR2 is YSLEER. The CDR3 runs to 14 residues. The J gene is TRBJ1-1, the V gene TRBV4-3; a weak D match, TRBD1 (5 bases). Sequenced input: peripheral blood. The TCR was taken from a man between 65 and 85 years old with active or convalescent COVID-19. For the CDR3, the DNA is TGCGCCAGCAGCGTGCAGGGTGTTAACACTGAAGCTTTCTTT. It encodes CASSVQGVNTEAFF.